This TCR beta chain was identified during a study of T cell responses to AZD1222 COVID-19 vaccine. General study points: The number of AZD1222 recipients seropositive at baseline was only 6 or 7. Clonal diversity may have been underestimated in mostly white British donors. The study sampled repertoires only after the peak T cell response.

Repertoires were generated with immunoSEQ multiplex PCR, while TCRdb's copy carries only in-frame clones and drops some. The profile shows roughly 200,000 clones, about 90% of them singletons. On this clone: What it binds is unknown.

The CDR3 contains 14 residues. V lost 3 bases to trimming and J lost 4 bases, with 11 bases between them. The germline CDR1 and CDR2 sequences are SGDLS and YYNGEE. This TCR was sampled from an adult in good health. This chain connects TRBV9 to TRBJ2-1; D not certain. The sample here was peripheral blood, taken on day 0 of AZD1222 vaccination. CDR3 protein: CASSEGADYNEQFF. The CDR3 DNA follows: TGTGCCAGCAGCGAGGGTGCTGATTACAATGAGCAGTTCTTC.